A single sample gave rise to the 15 T cell receptor beta chains below, sequenced in a study of CD8+CD57+ T cells in acquired aplastic anemia. Using genomic DNA as the template, TCR beta VDJ and CDR3 profiling was carried out. Each CDR3 protein gets one entry after TCRdb re-called the reads with MiXCR. The data contain approximately 40,000 distinct CDR3 sequences, roughly 69% of them singletons. Flow cytometry had shown expanded CD8+CD57+ cells in the patients chosen for sequencing. The sample comprised sorted CD4+, CD8+, or CD8+CD57+ T cells (not recorded which) from PBMCs. The receptor source for this set is a human donor with aplastic anemia.

This clonotype has a handful of counts. The rearrangement uses TRBV6-5 and TRBJ2-2, with a possible D match to TRBD2 (6 bases). The CDR3 covers 14 residues. Germline V CDR1 and CDR2: MNHEY, SVGAGI. V lost 2 bases to trimming and J lost 7 bases, with 11 bases between them. CDR3 amino acids: CASSYSRRGGELFF. CDR3 sequence (DNA): TGTGCCAGCAGTTACAGTAGGCGGGGCGGGGAGCTGTTTTTT.

J is TRBJ2-7 and V is TRBV6-1, with 9 bases fitting TRBD1. The CDR3 has 15 amino acids. The junction had 11 bases not matched to a gene; V was cut back by 6 bases and J by 5 bases. Germline values: CDR1 MNHNS, CDR2 SASEGT. CDR3 sequence (DNA): TGTGCCAGCAGCTCCCCGGGACAGGGCGCTGACGAGCAGTACTTC. As protein: CASSSPGQGADEQYF.

This clonotype was detected a few times. A clone one base away is much larger, so this may be a read error. The chain recombines TRBV9 with TRBJ1-3; tentative D call: TRBD1 (6 bases). V was cut by 0 bases and J by 4 bases, with 14 bases left in between. The CDR3 consists of 16 residues. Germline assignment: CDR1 SGDLS and CDR2 YYNGEE. The CDR3 DNA follows: TGTGCCAGCAGCGTAGGAACAGGGCAATTAGGAAACACCATATATTTT. Protein: CASSVGTGQLGNTIYF.

The chain uses TRBV12-3 or TRBV12-4 and TRBJ1-5, with 7 nucleotides matching TRBD1. The junction had 7 bases not matched to a gene; V was cut back by 6 bases and J by 2 bases. The CDR3 consists of 15 residues. CDR3 DNA sequence: TGTGCCAGCAGCCCGACAGGGATGGGCAATCAGCCCCAGCATTTT. Translated, it gives CASSPTGMGNQPQHF.

This clonotype was observed many times. This rearrangement joins TRBV7-9 to TRBJ2-1; tentative D call: TRBD2 (6 bases). The CDR3 runs to 16 residues. The V gene lost 2 bases and the J gene lost 2 bases, with 13 bases spanning the gap. The germline V gene has CDR1 SEHNR and CDR2 FQNEAQ (reference sequence). CDR3 amino acids: CASSLFAGGTYNEQFF. The CDR3 coding sequence is TGTGCCAGCAGCTTATTTGCCGGGGGAACCTACAATGAGCAGTTCTTC.

This clonotype has just one count. The junction differs from germline at one of its ends, possibly a read error. The chain employs TRBV7-8 and TRBJ2-1, with D possibly TRBD1 on 8 matching bases. The CDR3 length is 14 residues. CDR1 is SGHVS, CDR2 FQNEAQ, per germline. Here the CDR3 DNA reads TGTGCCGGCAGCCTAGCACAGGGGGGGGCTTATCAGTTCTTC. It encodes CAGSLAQGGAYQFF. Full variable domain (outside the CDR3, taken from reference TRBV7-8 and TRBJ2-1): GAGVSQSPRYKVAKRGQDVALRCDPISGHVSLFWYQQALGQGPEFLTYFQNEAQLDKSGLPSDRFFAERPEGSVSTLKIQRTQQEDSAVYLCAGSLAQGGAYQFFGPGTRLTVL.

The chain uses TRBV30 and TRBJ1-5; D is perhaps TRBD1 (5 bases). The germline gives CDR1 GTSNPN, CDR2 SVGIG (reference sequence). The CDR3 sequence is 12 residues long. The ends were cut back, 5 bases at V and 7 bases at J, with 12 bases in the middle. CDR3 DNA: TGTGCCTGGTCGAAAGGGACCCAGCCCCAGCATTTT. Its protein product is CAWSKGTQPQHF.

This clonotype was detected many times. The chain links TRBV14 to TRBJ1-4; weak D call: TRBD1 (6 bases). V dropped 0 bases and J dropped 5 bases, with 13 bases sitting between them. Germline V lookup: CDR1 SGHDN, CDR2 FVKESK. The CDR3 contains 16 residues. The DNA of the CDR3 is TGTGCCAGCAGCCAAGAGCGGACAGTCCGGAATGAAAAACTGTTTTTT. Translating gives CASSQERTVRNEKLFF.

The chain carries TRBV15 and TRBJ2-5; D might be TRBD1 (6 bases). Looked up from germline, CDR1 is LNHNV and CDR2 is YYDKDF (reference sequence). V was pared by 2 bases and J by 1 base, with 8 bases between. This CDR3 comprises 14 residues. The chain's CDR3 is CATSRTGPQETQYF. Written as DNA, the CDR3 is TGTGCCACCAGCAGAACAGGGCCCCAAGAGACCCAGTACTTC. The variable domain in full, with the rest retrieved from reference TRBV15 and TRBJ2-5, is DAMVIQNPRYQVTQFGKPVTLSCSQTLNHNVMYWYQQKSSQAPKLLFHYYDKDFNNEADTPDNFQSRRPNTSFCFLDIRSPGLGDTAMYLCATSRTGPQETQYFGPGTRLLVL.

This chain uses TRBV19 with TRBJ2-7, with unresolved D. Trimming took 2 bases from V and 2 from J, leaving 13 bases between them. The CDR3 runs 15 residues. Germline CDR1 reads LNHDA; CDR2 reads SQIVND (reference sequence). The CDR3 spells CASSIRYTETYEQYF. The CDR3 nucleotides are TGTGCCAGTAGTATAAGGTACACCGAAACCTACGAGCAGTACTTC. The variable domain in full, completed from reference TRBV19 and TRBJ2-7, reads DGGITQSPKYLFRKEGQNVTLSCEQNLNHDAMYWYRQDPGQGLRLIYYSQIVNDFQKGDIAEGYSVSREKKESFPLTVTSAQKNPTAFYLCASSIRYTETYEQYFGPGTRLTVT.

The chain recombines TRBV10-2 with TRBJ1-1, with 8 bases fitting TRBD1. The CDR3 spans 14 residues. The germline gives CDR1 WSHSY, CDR2 SAAADI. Germline trimming cut 4 bases from V and 4 bases from J; bases unmatched to any gene: 5. CDR3 region: CASSGWDRSTEAFF. CDR3 DNA sequence: TGCGCCAGCAGTGGTTGGGACAGGTCCACTGAAGCTTTCTTT.

This clonotype was seen ten or more times. The CDR3, as DNA: TGTGCCAGCAGCTTAGATCGCCACGCTGGGGCCAACGTCCTGACTTTC. Translating gives CASSLDRHAGANVLTF. V is TRBV11-3 and J is TRBJ2-6; D is unclear. This CDR3 spans 16 amino acids. V lost 0 bases and J 2 bases, leaving 8 bases between the germline ends. The germline V gene has CDR1 SGHNT and CDR2 YENEEA.

The V call is TRBV10-3, the J call TRBJ2-1; possibly TRBD1 or TRBD2 for D (5 bases each). The V gene's germline CDR1 is ENHRY and CDR2 SYGVKD. The CDR3 spans 13 residues. V lost 6 bases and J lost 5, with 11 bases in between. Here the CDR3 reads CAIRGPTHNEQFF. In nucleotides, the CDR3 is TGTGCCATCAGGGGACCAACCCACAATGAGCAGTTCTTC.

Concerning this clonotype itself: Being one base from a much bigger clone, this may be a read error. The chain couples TRBV6-4 to TRBJ2-6, with D possibly being TRBD1 or TRBD2 (5 bases each). The germline V and J ends were trimmed by 0 bases and 2 bases, with 5 bases remaining between them. Germline CDR1 and CDR2: MRHNA and SNTAGT. The CDR3 length is 15 residues. The CDR3 here is CASSDSGAGANVLTF. For the CDR3, the DNA is TGTGCCAGCAGTGACTCGGGGGCTGGGGCCAACGTCCTGACTTTC.

This clonotype was counted ten times or more. V usage is TRBV7-8 and J usage is TRBJ1-4, with a tentative D call TRBD1 (5 bases). The CDR3 totals 15 residues. With 1 base removed from V and 8 bases from J, the gap between germline ends came to 14 bases. Germline loops: CDR1 SGHVS, CDR2 FQNEAQ. This CDR3 is CASSLEGTRGEKLFF. The CDR3 DNA reads TGTGCCAGCAGCTTAGAAGGGACCCGTGGCGAAAAACTGTTTTTT.